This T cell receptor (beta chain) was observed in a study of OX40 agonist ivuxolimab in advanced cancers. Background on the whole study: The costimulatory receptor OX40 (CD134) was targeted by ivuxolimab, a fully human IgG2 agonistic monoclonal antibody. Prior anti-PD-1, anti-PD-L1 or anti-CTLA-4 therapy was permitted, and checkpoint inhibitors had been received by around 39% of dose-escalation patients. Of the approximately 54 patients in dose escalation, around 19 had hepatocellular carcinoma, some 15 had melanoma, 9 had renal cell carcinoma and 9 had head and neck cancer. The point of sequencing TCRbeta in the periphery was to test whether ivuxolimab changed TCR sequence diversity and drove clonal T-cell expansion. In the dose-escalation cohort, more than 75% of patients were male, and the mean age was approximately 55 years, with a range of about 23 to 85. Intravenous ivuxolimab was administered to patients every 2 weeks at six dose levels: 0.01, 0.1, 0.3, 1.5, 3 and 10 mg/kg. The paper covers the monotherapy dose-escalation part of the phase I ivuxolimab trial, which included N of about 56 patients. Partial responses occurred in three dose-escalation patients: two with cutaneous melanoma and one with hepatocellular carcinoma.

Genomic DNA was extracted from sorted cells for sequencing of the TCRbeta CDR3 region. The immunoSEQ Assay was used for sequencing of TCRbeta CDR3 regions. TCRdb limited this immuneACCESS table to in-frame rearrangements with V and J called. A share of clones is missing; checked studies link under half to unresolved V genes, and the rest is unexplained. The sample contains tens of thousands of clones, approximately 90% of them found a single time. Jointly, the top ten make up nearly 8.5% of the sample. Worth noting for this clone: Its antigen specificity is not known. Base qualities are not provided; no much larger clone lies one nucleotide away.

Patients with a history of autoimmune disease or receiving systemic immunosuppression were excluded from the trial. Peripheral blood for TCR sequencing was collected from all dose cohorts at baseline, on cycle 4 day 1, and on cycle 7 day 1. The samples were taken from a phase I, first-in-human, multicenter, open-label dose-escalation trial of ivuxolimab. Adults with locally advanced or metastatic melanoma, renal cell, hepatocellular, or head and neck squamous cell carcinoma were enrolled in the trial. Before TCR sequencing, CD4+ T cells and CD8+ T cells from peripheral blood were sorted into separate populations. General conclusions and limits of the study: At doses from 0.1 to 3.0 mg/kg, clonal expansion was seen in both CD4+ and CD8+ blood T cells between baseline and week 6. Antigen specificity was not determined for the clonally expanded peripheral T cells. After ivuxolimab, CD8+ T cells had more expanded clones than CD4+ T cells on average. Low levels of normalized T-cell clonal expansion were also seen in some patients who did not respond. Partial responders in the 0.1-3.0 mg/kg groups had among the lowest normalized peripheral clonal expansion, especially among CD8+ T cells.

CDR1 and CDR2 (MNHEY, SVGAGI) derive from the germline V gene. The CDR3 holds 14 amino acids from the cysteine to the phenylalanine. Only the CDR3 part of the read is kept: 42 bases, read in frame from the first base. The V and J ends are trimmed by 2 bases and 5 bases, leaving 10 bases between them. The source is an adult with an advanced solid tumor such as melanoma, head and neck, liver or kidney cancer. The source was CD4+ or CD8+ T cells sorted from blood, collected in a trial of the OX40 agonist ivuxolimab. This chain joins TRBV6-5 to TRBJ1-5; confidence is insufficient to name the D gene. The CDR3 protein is CASSYGQPDQPQHF. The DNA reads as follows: TGTGCCAGCAGTTACGGGCAGCCGGATCAGCCCCAGCATTTT.